The source of this T cell receptor beta chain is a study of tumor-infiltrating lymphocytes in primary liver carcinoma. Study-wide results and caveats: Top-250-clone fractions were significantly higher in tumors than in blood (p = 0.039). Among the pair types, tumor region pairs showed more overlap than tumor-adjacent and tumor-blood pairs.

This clonotype was seen repeatedly, ten times or more. Its target is unknown. Trimming shortened V by 6 bases and J by 1 base, and 12 bases separated the two germline ends. The CDR3 covers 15 residues. Germline CDR1 is SGHAT and CDR2 is FQNNGV. A primer in the constant region served to generate TCR beta cDNA from 450 to 600 ng of total RNA. Sequencing libraries for TCR beta derived from three nested multiplex PCR rounds that used slightly modified ARM-PCR. TRBV1-TRBV30 forward primers paired with a C-beta reverse primer drove the first two PCR rounds, 10 cycles each. TCRdb itself ran the multiplex PCR reads through MiXCR, one entry per CDR3 protein. Here the sample spans hundreds of thousands of distinct CDR3 sequences, about 50% being singletons. Unsorted whole blood yielded the blood RNA, and germline DNA was also extracted.

This receptor was identified in a woman in her 30s with primary liver carcinoma and hepatitis B virus infection. This chain connects TRBV11-2 to TRBJ2-2; D possibly corresponds to TRBD1 (6 bases). The sequencing input was peripheral blood. CDR3 in amino acids: CASRDGTKNTGELFF. The CDR3 DNA follows: TGTGCCAGCAGGGATGGGACAAAGAACACCGGGGAGCTGTTTTTT.